This T cell receptor beta chain was retrieved from a study of beta chain features in type 1 diabetes. Expressed TCRB transcripts were sequenced after all isolated RNA was converted to cDNA. Produced via immunoSEQ multiplex PCR; TCRdb's table is partial and in-frame only. Of roughly 310,000 clones in the sample, roughly 11% were seen once. The CDR3 is 16 residues long. Germline V lookup: CDR1 SEHNR, CDR2 FQNEAQ (reference sequence). Trimming took 3 bases from V and 1 from J, leaving 13 bases between them. The sequenced sample consisted of naive CD4+ T cells from blood. The genes are TRBV7-9 and TRBJ2-1, with D perhaps matching TRBD2 (6 bases). The receptor was isolated from a woman aged 25 to 39 in good health. The CDR3 region has the DNA TGTGCCAGCAGCTTGGAGGGGTATAGGTCCTACAATGAGCAGTTCTTC. It is translated as CASSLEGYRSYNEQFF.